This passage covers 29 T cell receptor beta chains from one sample sequenced in a study of CD8 T cells in ankylosing spondylitis. TCRdb re-analysed the 5' RACE reads in MiXCR, keeping a single row per CDR3 protein. The data contain 380,000 or so distinct CDR3 sequences, approximately 22% of them singletons. Sequencing used blood, either unsorted or a sorted T cell fraction (not recorded which). Source of these receptors: a male donor with ankylosing spondylitis or in good health (not recorded which).

The J gene is TRBJ2-7, the V gene TRBV12-3 or TRBV12-4; no definite D call. Trimming removed 6 bases at V and 3 bases at J, with 15 bases between. The CDR3 has 14 residues. The CDR3, as DNA: TGTGCCAGCAGCCCTACGTGGAACTACTACGAGCAGTACTTC. Translation gives CASSPTWNYYEQYF.

This clonotype was found a few times. The chain links TRBV27 to TRBJ1-4; D unclear. Germline V lookup: CDR1 MNHEY, CDR2 SMNVEV (reference sequence). Trimming took off 3 bases at V and 13 bases at J, with 21 bases between the two ends. This CDR3 contains 15 residues. The CDR3 DNA reads TGTGCCAGCAGTTTCCTCGGGGAAGAGCGGACCGGACTGTTTTTT. It specifies CASSFLGEERTGLFF.

The chain combines TRBV19 with TRBJ2-1; D may match TRBD1 or TRBD2 (5 bases each). Trimming shortened V by 8 bases and J by 10 bases, and 30 bases separated the two germline ends. The CDR3 loop spans 17 amino acids. Per the germline V gene, CDR1 is LNHDA and CDR2 is SQIVND (reference sequence). The CDR3 nucleotides read TGTGCCAGTCACCACACCTATGGGACCCCTGGGGATGGAGAGCAGTTCTTC. It codes for CASHHTYGTPGDGEQFF.

This clonotype occurred a few times. V is TRBV29-1 and J is TRBJ2-2; D unclear. The CDR3 length is 13 residues. The ends were cut back, 4 bases at V and 6 bases at J, with 12 bases in the middle. Germline loops: CDR1 SQVTM, CDR2 ANQGSEA. The CDR3 protein is CSVAVDVPGELFF. DNA of the CDR3: TGCAGCGTTGCAGTCGACGTACCCGGGGAGCTGTTTTTT.

The sample holds a few counts of this clonotype. The V gene is TRBV7-2, the J gene TRBJ2-5; no clear D gene. The CDR3 is made up of 15 amino acids. V was clipped by 0 bases and J by 5 bases, with 13 bases between them. Germline CDR1 reads SGHTA; CDR2 reads FQGNSA. The CDR3 is CASSLAALAAETQYF. CDR3 nucleotide sequence: TGTGCCAGCAGCTTAGCAGCGTTAGCTGCTGAGACCCAGTACTTC. The full variable domain, rest sourced from reference TRBV7-2 and TRBJ2-5, is GAGVSQSPSNKVTEKGKDVELRCDPISGHTALYWYRQSLGQGLEFLIYFQGNSAPDKSGLPSDRFSAERTGGSVSTLTIQRTQQEDSAVYLCASSLAALAAETQYFGPGTRLLVL.

This rearrangement joins TRBV19 to TRBJ1-1; D is perhaps TRBD1 (5 bases). Trimming took off 4 bases at V and 3 bases at J, with 12 bases between the two ends. Germline V lookup: CDR1 LNHDA, CDR2 SQIVND (reference sequence). This CDR3 has 14 amino acids. The CDR3 sequence: CASSSSKGDTEAFF. The CDR3 DNA sequence: TGTGCCAGTAGTAGTAGTAAAGGGGACACTGAAGCTTTCTTT.

This clonotype was observed a few times. This chain links TRBV5-4 with TRBJ2-3; no clear D gene. This CDR3 contains 14 residues. The V end lost 3 bases, the J end lost 1 base, and 9 bases lay between the germline ends. Germline V gene lookup returns CDR1 SGHNT and CDR2 YYREEE (reference sequence). The CDR3 sequence is CASSSRGRTDTQYF. The CDR3 bases are TGTGCCAGCAGCTCCCGTGGACGCACAGATACGCAGTATTTT.

This clonotype was seen a handful of times. The V gene is TRBV3-1, the J gene TRBJ2-3, with a weak D call TRBD1 (9 bases). Germline CDR1 and CDR2: LGHDT and YNNKEL (reference sequence). The length of the CDR3 is 19 residues. V was shortened by 1 base and J by 2 bases, with 22 bases between the two germline ends. As DNA, the CDR3 is TGTGCCAGCAGCCAAGGGACAGGGGTGGTAGCGGGGAACACAGATACGCAGTATTTT. Translating gives CASSQGTGVVAGNTDTQYF.

This clonotype turned up a few times. This chain uses TRBV4-1 with TRBJ1-3, with 10 bases fitting TRBD1. This CDR3 is 15 amino acids long. CDR1 and CDR2 from the germline V gene are MGHRA and YSYEKL. Trimming took 4 bases from V and 2 from J; bases not matched to a gene: 2. CDR3 nucleotides: TGCGCCAGCAGCCTCGGGACAGGGGCTGGAAACACCATATATTTT. It specifies CASSLGTGAGNTIYF.

This clonotype was detected only once. In nucleotides, the CDR3 is TGTGCCAGCAGTTATAGGGGGGGCACCGGGGAGCTGTTTTTT. Translated: CASSYRGGTGELFF. The chain combines TRBV6-5 with TRBJ2-2; a weak D match, TRBD2 (7 bases). The CDR3 has 14 residues. Trimming shortened V by 3 bases and J by 4 bases, and 9 bases separated the two germline ends. The germline CDR1 and CDR2 sequences are MNHEY and SVGAGI.

The rearrangement uses TRBV5-6 and TRBJ1-2; D gene unclear. This CDR3 is built from 12 residues. Trimming shortened V by 5 bases and J by 8 bases, and 13 bases separated the two germline ends. Germline V lookup: CDR1 SGHDT, CDR2 YYEEEE. The CDR3 coding sequence is TGTGCCAGCAGATCCTTCATGGGGGGCTACACCTTC. Amino acid sequence: CASRSFMGGYTF.

This chain joins TRBV5-5 and TRBJ2-7; D is undetermined. The CDR3 consists of 14 residues. Germline values: CDR1 SGHKS, CDR2 YYEKEE (reference sequence). Trimming removed 3 bases at V and 2 bases at J, with 12 bases between. Here the CDR3 reads CASSSTDGAYEQYF. The CDR3 DNA is TGTGCCAGCAGCTCAACGGACGGAGCCTACGAGCAGTACTTC.

The genes are TRBV11-2 and TRBJ2-5; D is unclear. The CDR3 spans 12 residues. CDR1 SGHAT and CDR2 FQNNGV come from the germline V gene. Trimming pared 5 bases from V and 5 bases from J, leaving 9 bases between. CDR3 loop: CASSGMQETQYF. CDR3 DNA: TGTGCCAGCAGCGGGATGCAGGAGACCCAGTACTTC.

This clonotype was detected a few times. CDR3 loop: CASSQATSPAYNEQFF. The CDR3, as DNA: TGTGCCAGCAGCCAAGCGACTAGTCCGGCCTACAATGAGCAGTTCTTC. V usage is TRBV3-1 and J usage is TRBJ2-1; possibly TRBD2 for D (6 bases). This CDR3 contains 16 residues. Germline values: CDR1 LGHDT, CDR2 YNNKEL (reference sequence). V was cut by 1 base and J by 2 bases, with 12 bases left in between.

V and J are TRBV7-6 and TRBJ2-1, with 12 bases aligning to TRBD2. The CDR3 is 14 residues long. J was trimmed by 10 bases and V by 3 bases; bases with no gene match: 4. In germline, CDR1 is SGHVS, CDR2 FNYEAQ. CDR3 residues: CASSFASGGAEQFF. The CDR3 region has the DNA TGTGCCAGCAGCTTTGCTAGCGGGGGGGCCGAGCAGTTCTTC.

J is TRBJ1-6 and V is TRBV12-3 or TRBV12-4; D remains unclear. This CDR3 region has 14 residues. Trimming took off 1 base at V and 10 bases at J, with 11 bases between the two ends. This CDR3 is CASSLEGLGSPLHF. The CDR3, as DNA: TGTGCCAGCAGTTTAGAGGGATTGGGATCACCCCTCCACTTT.

V gene TRBV20-1 combines with J gene TRBJ2-7; TRBD1 agrees at 7 bases. CDR1 and CDR2 from the germline V gene are DFQATT and SNEGSKA (reference sequence). Trimming removed 3 bases from V and 0 bases from J; junction bases left unmatched: 2. The CDR3 loop spans 13 amino acids. The CDR3, as DNA: TGCAGTGCTAGGGACAGGCCCTCCTACGAGCAGTACTTC. Translation gives CSARDRPSYEQYF.

Only a few counts were recorded for this clonotype. V and J are TRBV7-9 and TRBJ2-7, with D perhaps matching TRBD1 (5 bases). The germline V gene encodes CDR1 SEHNR and CDR2 FQNEAQ (reference sequence). Trimming left V 1 base short and J 0 bases short, with 10 bases between. The CDR3 covers 15 residues. The chain's CDR3 is CASSLGEGASYEQYF. CDR3 in DNA: TGTGCCAGCAGCTTAGGTGAAGGGGCCTCCTACGAGCAGTACTTC.

V is TRBV20-1 and J is TRBJ2-3; D unresolved. Per the germline V gene, CDR1 is DFQATT and CDR2 is SNEGSKA (reference sequence). CDR3 length: 15 amino acids. Between the trimmed V and J ends, which lost 3 bases and 6 bases, there was a span of 19 bases. The CDR3, as DNA: TGCAGTGCTAGGGGTCCTAGTCCCCTTTTGGATACGCAGTATTTT. Its translation: CSARGPSPLLDTQYF.

The gene calls are TRBV24-1 and TRBJ2-1; D is unclear. Germline V gene lookup returns CDR1 KGHDR and CDR2 SFDVKD. The CDR3 contains 14 residues. The ends were cut back, 4 bases at V and 8 bases at J, with 14 bases in the middle. CDR3: CATSDLPLEHEQFF. CDR3 nucleotide sequence: TGTGCCACCAGTGACCTCCCCTTAGAACATGAGCAGTTCTTC.

Only a few counts were recorded for this clonotype. This rearrangement joins TRBV9 to TRBJ2-1, with D maybe TRBD1 (6 bases). The V gene's germline CDR1 is SGDLS and CDR2 YYNGEE. The CDR3 length is 16 residues. The V and J ends lost 4 bases and 4 bases respectively, with 18 bases between them. The CDR3 is CASSTNRDTLYNEQFF. As DNA, the CDR3 is TGTGCCAGCAGCACCAACCGGGACACCTTATACAATGAGCAGTTCTTC. Looking up the rest from reference TRBV9 and TRBJ2-1 gives the full variable domain: DSGVTQTPKHLITATGQRVTLRCSPRSGDLSVYWYQQSLDQGLQFLIQYYNGEERAKGNILERFSAQQFPDLHSELNLSSLELGDSALYFCASSTNRDTLYNEQFFGPGTRLTVL.

This clonotype was picked up a small number of times. At one of its ends the junction is not consistent with the germline gene, which may arise from a read error. V is TRBV25-1 and J is TRBJ2-7; D remains ambiguous. This CDR3 region has 11 residues. Germline assignment: CDR1 MGHDK and CDR2 SYGVNS. CDR3 region: CASSEMPPPPF. CDR3 nucleotide sequence: TGTGCCAGCAGTGAAATGCCGCCACCTCCCTTC.

This chain uses TRBV19 with TRBJ2-7; TRBD1 aligns across 10 bases. The CDR3 sequence is 16 residues long. The trim removed 3 bases at V and 2 bases at J, leaving 7 bases unmatched. CDR1 and CDR2 (germline): LNHDA, SQIVND (reference sequence). In DNA form, the CDR3 reads TGTGCCAGTAGTATCATCTCCGGGACAGGGGCCTACGAGCAGTACTTC. The encoded protein is CASSIISGTGAYEQYF.

This clonotype has only a few counts. J is TRBJ2-7 and V is TRBV20-1, with TRBD1 matching over 12 bases. The CDR3 has 13 amino acids. Germline V gene sequence: CDR1 DFQATT, CDR2 SNEGSKA (reference sequence). After removal of 6 bases from V and 7 bases from J, the junction contained 7 bases not matched to a gene. This chain's CDR3 is CSASGQGADEQYF. CDR3 bases: TGCAGTGCCTCGGGACAGGGGGCAGATGAGCAGTACTTC.

The gene calls are TRBV5-6 and TRBJ2-7, with D unresolved. The CDR3 has 13 amino acids. The V gene's germline CDR1 is SGHDT and CDR2 YYEEEE. Trimming took 4 bases from V and 7 from J, leaving 15 bases between them. CDR3 in DNA: TGTGCCAGCAGCCCCGGGCTATTCGGAGAGCAGTACTTC. The encoded protein is CASSPGLFGEQYF.

The CDR3 here is CASSPRQGVGETQYF. CDR3 nucleotide sequence: TGTGCCAGCAGTCCTCGACAGGGGGTTGGAGAGACCCAGTACTTC. V and J are TRBV12-3 or TRBV12-4 and TRBJ2-5; the match to TRBD1 covers 9 bases. J was trimmed by 4 bases and V by 5 bases; bases with no gene match: 8. The CDR3 is 15 amino acids.

Regarding this clonotype: At one end, the junction sequence differs from germline, possibly due to a read error. This chain connects TRBV28 to TRBJ2-3, with D perhaps TRBD2 (5 bases). This CDR3 comprises 15 residues. In germline, CDR1 is MDHEN, CDR2 SYDVKM. DNA of the CDR3: TGTGTCAGCAGTTTCCAATTAGGGAGTACAGATACGCAGTATTTT. Its protein is CVSSFQLGSTDTQYF.

The genes are TRBV7-9 and TRBJ2-1, with TRBD1 matching 7 bases. The CDR3 spans 13 residues. V lost 8 bases to trimming and J lost 9 bases; unmatched junction nucleotides: 10. Germline V gives CDR1 SEHNR, CDR2 FQNEAQ (reference sequence). DNA of the CDR3: TGTGCCAGCCTCTGGACAGGTGAAGCTGAGCAGTTCTTC. The encoded protein is CASLWTGEAEQFF.

The sample holds many counts of this clonotype. This chain uses TRBV6-4 with TRBJ2-3; D not resolved. The V gene's germline CDR1 is MRHNA and CDR2 SNTAGT. The V and J ends lost 2 bases and 1 base respectively, with 4 bases between them. The CDR3 loop spans 13 amino acids. The CDR3 protein is CASSDRGTDTQYF. In DNA form, the CDR3 reads TGTGCCAGCAGTGACAGGGGCACAGATACGCAGTATTTT.